The 20 T cell receptor beta chains in this list originate from one sample, sequenced in a study of Graves' ophthalmopathy and Graves' hyperthyroidism. Beta-chain TCR CDR3 regions were amplified from RNA transcripts. The first round was an RT-PCR with HTBI primers, and the second round was a multiplex PCR. TCRdb analysed the multiplex PCR reads with MiXCR anew, one entry per CDR3 protein. The sample has 230,000 or so distinct CDR3 sequences, around 50% seen once. The specimen sequenced was peripheral blood. The source of these receptors is an adult man with Graves' ophthalmopathy.

This chain uses TRBV12-3 or TRBV12-4 with TRBJ2-5, with 8 bases matching TRBD1. V was clipped by 3 bases and J by 4 bases; unmatched bases: 7. The CDR3 contains 15 residues. CDR3 region: CASSFPTGGGETQYF. The CDR3 DNA reads TGTGCCAGCAGTTTTCCTACAGGGGGAGGAGAGACCCAGTACTTC.

The J gene is TRBJ2-7, the V gene TRBV9; 8 nucleotides agree with TRBD2. This CDR3 has 14 amino acids. The ends lost 3 bases at V and 6 bases at J; junction bases unmatched: 8. Per the germline V gene, CDR1 is SGDLS and CDR2 is YYNGEE. The CDR3 nucleotides read TGTGCCAGCAGCGCAGGGACTAGGGTTCCCGAGCAGTACTTC. Translation gives CASSAGTRVPEQYF.

The chain recombines TRBV13 with TRBJ1-3, with a weak D call TRBD1 (6 bases). V gave up 5 bases and J gave up 0 bases, with 14 bases separating them. Germline-derived CDR1 and CDR2 are PRHDT and FYEKMQ (reference sequence). The CDR3 runs to 16 residues. DNA for the CDR3: TGTGCCAGCAGCCCTCGGGGGGCTTTCTCTGGAAACACCATATATTTT. It codes for CASSPRGAFSGNTIYF.

This clonotype was observed a few times. The chain uses TRBV7-8 and TRBJ1-5; 12 nucleotides match TRBD1. The CDR3 loop spans 16 amino acids. The V gene end was trimmed by 5 bases and the J gene end by 3 bases; junction bases not matched to a gene: 5. Germline CDR1 and CDR2: SGHVS and FQNEAQ. The CDR3 nucleotides read TGTGCCAGCAGCCGGGACAGGGGGCCCCCCAATCAGCCCCAGCATTTT. It specifies CASSRDRGPPNQPQHF.

The chain links TRBV10-3 to TRBJ1-5; D uncertain. CDR1 and CDR2 (germline): ENHRY, SYGVKD. This CDR3 spans 13 amino acids. With 10 bases removed from V and 2 bases from J, the gap between germline ends came to 12 bases. The CDR3 region has the DNA TGTGCCAGCACCGCCATGGGCAATCAGCCCCAGCATTTT. It is translated as CASTAMGNQPQHF.

This clonotype was counted ten times or more. CDR3 DNA: TGCAGCGTTGAAGATCTGGAAGGCTACACCTTC. This encodes CSVEDLEGYTF. The J gene is TRBJ1-2, the V gene TRBV29-1, with D hard to call. Trimming left V 0 bases short and J 8 bases short, with 7 bases between. Germline loops: CDR1 SQVTM, CDR2 ANQGSEA. The CDR3 sequence is 11 residues long.

This clonotype turned up a few times. V is TRBV24-1 and J is TRBJ1-2; D uncertain. Germline CDR1 KGHDR, CDR2 SFDVKD. There are 14 residues in the CDR3. Trimming left V 4 bases short and J 0 bases short, with 8 bases between. The CDR3 sequence is CATSDISSNYGYTF. CDR3 DNA: TGTGCCACCAGTGACATTTCCTCTAACTATGGCTACACCTTC.

At least ten counts were recorded for this clonotype. The chain links TRBV20-1 to TRBJ1-6, with no clear D. The V gene's germline CDR1 is DFQATT and CDR2 SNEGSKA (reference sequence). The CDR3 loop spans 13 amino acids. V gave up 3 bases and J gave up 8 bases, with 11 bases separating them. The CDR3 DNA sequence: TGCAGTGCTAGGAGAGGTGTCGATTCACCCCTCCACTTT. Its protein product is CSARRGVDSPLHF.

V and J are TRBV6-5 and TRBJ2-7; TRBD2 aligns across 11 bases. Unmatched junction bases numbered 5, after V lost 5 bases and J lost 5 bases. The CDR3 is 14 residues long. Per the germline V gene, CDR1 is MNHEY and CDR2 is SVGAGI. CDR3 sequence: CASSLTSGSHEQYF. DNA of the CDR3: TGTGCCAGCAGTCTAACTAGCGGGAGCCACGAGCAGTACTTC.

This rearrangement joins TRBV3-1 to TRBJ2-5; TRBD1 aligns across 8 bases. CDR1 is LGHDT and CDR2 is YNNKEL in the germline V gene (reference sequence). Germline trimming cut 6 bases from V and 3 bases from J; bases unmatched to any gene: 6. The CDR3 has 14 amino acids. The CDR3 sequence: CASSPSDREETQYF. CDR3 bases: TGTGCCAGCAGTCCTTCGGACAGGGAAGAGACCCAGTACTTC.

This chain joins TRBV9 and TRBJ2-7, with D unclear. Germline CDR1 reads SGDLS; CDR2 reads YYNGEE. The V end lost 0 bases, the J end lost 3 bases, and 10 bases lay between the germline ends. The CDR3 extends over 14 amino acids. The CDR3 protein is CASSVGGNNYEQYF. DNA of the CDR3: TGTGCCAGCAGCGTAGGGGGAAATAACTACGAGCAGTACTTC. The complete variable domain, with remaining parts taken from reference TRBV9 and TRBJ2-7, reads DSGVTQTPKHLITATGQRVTLRCSPRSGDLSVYWYQQSLDQGLQFLIQYYNGEERAKGNILERFSAQQFPDLHSELNLSSLELGDSALYFCASSVGGNNYEQYFGPGTRLTVT.

The chain is built from TRBV20-1 and TRBJ2-5; 12 nucleotides align to TRBD2. Germline V gene lookup returns CDR1 DFQATT and CDR2 SNEGSKA (reference sequence). CDR3 length: 11 residues. Trimming at V came to 5 bases and at J to 13 bases, leaving 5 bases not matched to a gene. The CDR3 DNA reads TGCAGTGCTTCGACTAGCGGGGGCTCGTACTTC. This translates into CSASTSGGSYF.

This chain links TRBV30 with TRBJ1-3, with D hard to call. The CDR3 totals 11 residues. The ends were cut back, 4 bases at V and 2 bases at J, with 3 bases in the middle. Germline V CDR1 and CDR2: GTSNPN, SVGIG (reference sequence). The CDR3 region has the DNA TGTGCCTGGACCGCTGGAAACACCATATATTTT. Its protein product is CAWTAGNTIYF.

The chain couples TRBV4-1 to TRBJ1-4, with 7 bases fitting TRBD1. Germline-derived CDR1 and CDR2 are MGHRA and YSYEKL. The CDR3 runs to 16 residues. V dropped 3 bases and J dropped 4; count of bases not matched to a gene: 8. The CDR3 reads CASSQTGQFVNEKLFF. The CDR3 DNA sequence: TGCGCCAGCAGCCAGACGGGACAGTTTGTTAATGAAAAACTGTTTTTT.

The J gene is TRBJ1-2, the V gene TRBV20-1; tentative D call: TRBD1 (6 bases). The germline V gene encodes CDR1 DFQATT and CDR2 SNEGSKA (reference sequence). CDR3 size: 13 residues. The DNA for the CDR3 is TGCAGCTCTTTGACAGGAACTAACTATGGCTACACCTTC. Translation: CSSLTGTNYGYTF.

The chain uses TRBV10-2 and TRBJ1-1, with 12 bases identical to TRBD1. This CDR3 comprises 16 residues. Germline V gives CDR1 WSHSY, CDR2 SAAADI. V lost 5 bases, J lost 3 bases, and 7 bases stayed unmatched. The CDR3 reads CASSRDRGLSDTEAFF. CDR3 coding DNA: TGCGCCAGCAGTCGGGACAGGGGGCTTTCGGACACTGAAGCTTTCTTT.

The chain carries TRBV7-2 and TRBJ2-3, with a possible D match to TRBD2 (6 bases). V was shortened by 4 bases and J by 4 bases, with 24 bases between the two germline ends. This CDR3 is built from 18 residues. The germline CDR1 and CDR2 sequences are SGHTA and FQGNSA. CDR3 in amino acids: CASSSPGRGPAPADTQYF. The DNA of the CDR3 is TGTGCCAGCAGCTCGCCCGGGCGGGGACCCGCGCCCGCAGATACGCAGTATTTT.

The chain is built from TRBV7-6 and TRBJ1-1, with unresolved D. The CDR3 has 14 residues. V gave up 5 bases and J gave up 1 base, with 11 bases separating them. Germline V lookup: CDR1 SGHVS, CDR2 FNYEAQ. In DNA, the CDR3 is TGTGCCAGCAGCCCCTTTCCGAGGAACACTGAAGCTTTCTTT. Protein: CASSPFPRNTEAFF.

The J gene is TRBJ1-5, the V gene TRBV6-5; 12 positions match TRBD1. The CDR3 is 16 amino acids. Germline V gene data show CDR1 as MNHEY and CDR2 as SVGAGI. Trimming took 6 bases from V and 6 from J; bases not matched to a gene: 9. CDR3 bases: TGTGCCAGCAGCGAAAGGGGGACAGGGGGCATTCAGCCCCAGCATTTT. It is translated as CASSERGTGGIQPQHF.

The table lists this clonotype with many counts. This chain connects TRBV25-1 to TRBJ1-2; possible D gene TRBD1, 6 bases. This CDR3 has 13 residues. CDR1 is MGHDK and CDR2 is SYGVNS in the germline V gene. V lost 3 bases and J 6 bases, leaving 11 bases between the germline ends. DNA for the CDR3: TGTGCCAGCAGTGAGGGGGCGCGTAATGGCTACACCTTC. As protein: CASSEGARNGYTF.